Listed below are T cell receptor beta chains from one sample, sequenced in a study of long-term antiretroviral therapy in people with HIV. Sequencing was performed with immunoSEQ multiplex PCR; in TCRdb, only in-frame clones are kept and a portion is missing. The table records 20,000 to 25,000 clones, around nine tenths of them present only once. The sample consisted of unsorted PBMCs, taken 0.6 years after starting antiretroviral therapy. Receptors were obtained from a man aged 60 to 75 with HIV. CDR3s include the opening cysteine and the closing phenylalanine or tryptophan. Fields, in order: J gene, clone size, V gene, D gene, CDR3 DNA, CDR3 protein. The D gene is left open where the match is weak. Clone size is shown for a subset of rows, as once, few, many or a class of expanded clone.

TRBJ1-3 | - | TRBV5-1 | - | TGCGCCAGCAGCTTGGGGGGGAAATACTCTGGAAACACCATATATTTT | CASSLGGKYSGNTIYF
TRBJ1-3 | - | TRBV5-4 | - | TGTGCCAGCAGCGCGACGACAGGTCGGGGAAACACCATATATTTT | CASSATTGRGNTIYF
TRBJ2-3 | - | TRBV5-6 | - | TGTGCCAGCAGCTTGGACCGCTCCGGGGCAGATACGCAGTATTTT | CASSLDRSGADTQYF
TRBJ2-3 | once | TRBV29-1 | - | TGCAGCGTTGAAGGCGGGTCAGATACGCAGTATTTT | CSVEGGSDTQYF
TRBJ2-1 | - | TRBV10-3 | TRBD2 | TGTGCCATCAGTGGGACTAGCGGGGGGGCCTACAATGAGCAGTTCTTC | CAISGTSGGAYNEQFF
TRBJ1-6 | few | TRBV19 | TRBD1 | TGTGCCAGTAGTTTTTGGACAGGGAATTCACCCCTCCACTTT | CASSFWTGNSPLHF
TRBJ2-7 | few | TRBV30 | TRBD1 | TGTGCCTGGACAACTACGGACAGGCTATCCTACGAGCAGTACTTC | CAWTTTDRLSYEQYF
TRBJ2-5 | - | TRBV29-1 | TRBD2 | TGCAGCGTTGAACGGGGGGGAGGGACCCAGTACTTC | CSVERGGGTQYF
TRBJ1-3 | - | TRBV18 | - | TGTGCCAGCTCAATTCAGGGATTCCTGCTTAACTCTGGAAACACCATATATTTT | CASSIQGFLLNSGNTIYF
TRBJ2-3 | - | TRBV18 | TRBD2 | TGTGCCAGCTCACCACGTCGGAATAGCGGGGGGCCCAGCACAGATACGCAGTATTTT | CASSPRRNSGGPSTDTQYF
TRBJ1-1 | - | TRBV10-2 | TRBD1 | TGCGCCAGCAGGGAGACAGGGCTGGACACTGAAGCTTTCTTT | CASRETGLDTEAFF
TRBJ1-5 | - | TRBV15 | TRBD1 | TGTGCCACCAGCTCTTATGGGACAGGCGCTAATCAGCCCCAGCATTTT | CATSSYGTGANQPQHF
TRBJ2-1 | - | TRBV5-5 | - | TGTGCCAGCAGTCCCCGGGACCAGACCGGGGAGCAGTTCTTC | CASSPRDQTGEQFF
TRBJ1-5 | few | TRBV6-1 | - | TGTGCCAGCAGTGAAAGTAATAGCAATCAGCCCCAGCATTTT | CASSESNSNQPQHF
TRBJ1-5 | once | TRBV28 | - | TGTGCCAGCAGTTTTCGGGATCAGCCCCAGCATTTT | CASSFRDQPQHF
TRBJ1-5 | - | TRBV5-1 | TRBD1 | TGCGCCAGCAGCTTGGCCGGGGGGGACAGTAATCAGCCCCAGCATTTT | CASSLAGGDSNQPQHF
TRBJ2-2 | medium-sized | TRBV9 | - | TGTGCCAGCAGCGGATCCGGGGGTTTGGCCGGGGAGCTGTTTTTT | CASSGSGGLAGELFF
TRBJ2-2 | - | TRBV9 | TRBD2 | TGTGCCACGTCGGGGGGTACCGGGGAGCTGTTTTTT | CATSGGTGELFF
TRBJ2-1 | few | TRBV9 | TRBD2 | TGTGCCAGCAATCCGGGGGGGGCGACCTACAATGAGCAGTTCTTC | CASNPGGATYNEQFF
TRBJ2-5 | - | TRBV5-5 | TRBD2 | TGTGCCAGCAGCTTGGCCGCAAGTAGCGGGAGTAGGGGAGAGACCCAGTACTTC | CASSLAASSGSRGETQYF
TRBJ2-7 | - | TRBV15 | - | TGTGCCACCAGCAGACGAAAGGAAGTGGGGGAGCAGTACTTC | CATSRRKEVGEQYF
TRBJ1-5 | few | TRBV27 | - | TGTGCCAGCAGCCCGAGACAGGAGAACCTTCAGCCCCAGCATTTT | CASSPRQENLQPQHF
TRBJ1-2 | - | TRBV5-1 | - | TGCGCCAGCAGCCCTACAGATAACTATGGCTACACCTTC | CASSPTDNYGYTF
TRBJ2-4 | - | TRBV18 | - | TGTGCCAGCTCACCAAATCAGGGAAACATTCAGTACTTC | CASSPNQGNIQYF
TRBJ1-1 | - | TRBV11-2 | - | TGTGCCAGCAGCTCACAGGGAAACACTGAAGCTTTCTTT | CASSSQGNTEAFF